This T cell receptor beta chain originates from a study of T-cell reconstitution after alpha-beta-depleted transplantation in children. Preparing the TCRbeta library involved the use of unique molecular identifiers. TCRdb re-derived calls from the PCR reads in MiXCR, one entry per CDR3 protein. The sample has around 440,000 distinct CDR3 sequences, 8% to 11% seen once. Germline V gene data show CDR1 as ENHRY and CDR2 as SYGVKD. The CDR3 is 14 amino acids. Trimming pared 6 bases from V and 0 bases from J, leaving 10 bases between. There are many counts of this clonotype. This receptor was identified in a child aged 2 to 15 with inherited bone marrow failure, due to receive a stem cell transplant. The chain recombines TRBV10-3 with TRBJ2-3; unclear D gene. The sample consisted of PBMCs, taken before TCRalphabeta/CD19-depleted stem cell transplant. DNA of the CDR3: TGTGCCATCAGCCTTCCGACTAGCACAGATACGCAGTATTTT. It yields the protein CAISLPTSTDTQYF.